The 15 T cell receptor beta chains listed next were all sequenced from one sample in a study of Ad26.COV2.S vaccination and SARS-CoV-2 variants. Treatment reported: some 20 received Ad26.COV2.S at low or high dose, single or two shots; about 5 received placebo; per-sample allocation not given. Samples were taken on day 63 after the first vaccine or placebo injection. TCRdb keeps only in-frame clones here, not all; method: immunoSEQ multiplex PCR. The repertoire holds some 480,000 clones, with around nine tenths as singletons. Sequencing was performed on peripheral blood, taken in a trial of Ad26.COV2.S vaccine versus placebo. These receptors were collected from a person aged 18-65 years who received the Ad26.COV2.S COVID-19 vaccine or a placebo.

This clone has just one count. CDR3: CASSQWRDRSGNTIYF. The CDR3 DNA reads TGCGCCAGCAGCCAATGGAGGGATAGAAGTGGAAACACCATATATTTT. The chain combines TRBV4-3 with TRBJ1-3; D not certain. The ends were cut back, 2 bases at V and 3 bases at J, with 14 bases in the middle. Germline CDR1 is LGHNA and CDR2 is YSLEER. CDR3 length: 16 residues.

The rearrangement links TRBV19 to TRBJ2-2, with 11 bases lining up with TRBD2. The CDR3 extends over 16 amino acids. With 9 bases clipped from V and 1 base from J, the junction kept 7 bases outside the gene matches. CDR1 is LNHDA, CDR2 SQIVND, per germline (reference sequence). The CDR3 sequence: CASDDLAGGNTGELFF. CDR3 in DNA: TGTGCCAGCGACGATCTAGCGGGAGGGAACACCGGGGAGCTGTTTTTT.

The chain recombines TRBV29-1 with TRBJ2-1; 8 nucleotides line up with TRBD2. This CDR3 is 14 amino acids long. J was trimmed by 8 bases and V by 4 bases; bases with no gene match: 10. Looked up from germline, CDR1 is SQVTM and CDR2 is ANQGSEA. The CDR3 DNA reads TGCAGCGTTGCTAGTGGCGGGAGGTGGGATGAGCAGTTCTTC. Its translation is CSVASGGRWDEQFF.

This chain joins TRBV24-1 and TRBJ2-5; possibly TRBD1 for D (6 bases). Trimming stripped 3 bases from V and 5 bases from J, with 12 bases between. The V gene's germline CDR1 is KGHDR and CDR2 SFDVKD. The CDR3 runs to 14 residues. The CDR3 sequence is CATSDGQRGETQYF. CDR3 DNA: TGTGCCACCAGTGATGGACAGAGGGGGGAGACCCAGTACTTC.

The chain is built from TRBV5-6 and TRBJ2-7; D ambiguous. The length of the CDR3 is 15 residues. The germline V and J ends were trimmed by 1 base and 5 bases, with 16 bases remaining between them. Germline loops: CDR1 SGHDT, CDR2 YYEEEE. This chain's CDR3 is CASSLPGPGLNEQYF. CDR3 coding DNA: TGTGCCAGCAGCTTGCCCGGGCCCGGGCTCAACGAGCAGTACTTC.

About this clone: Other nucleotide sequences from this sample produce the same CDR3. This chain connects TRBV7-3 to TRBJ1-1; 9 bases are a match to TRBD1. Germline values: CDR1 SGHTA, CDR2 FQGTGA. The length of the CDR3 is 14 residues. V shed 2 bases and J 5 bases; nucleotides not matched to a gene: 3. The CDR3 DNA follows: TGTGCCAGCAGCTTAGGGACAGGGAGTACTGAAGCTTTCTTT. It is translated as CASSLGTGSTEAFF.

The gene calls are TRBV28 and TRBJ1-1; D remains unclear. CDR1 MDHEN and CDR2 SYDVKM come from the germline V gene. V was pared by 3 bases and J by 5 bases, with 13 bases between. The CDR3 consists of 14 residues. The CDR3 sequence: CASSFTGRGTEAFF. CDR3 DNA sequence: TGTGCCAGCAGTTTCACGGGGAGAGGGACTGAAGCTTTCTTT. Together with reference TRBV28 and TRBJ1-1, the CDR3 gives the full variable domain: DVKVTQSSRYLVKRTGEKVFLECVQDMDHENMFWYRQDPGLGLRLIYFSYDVKMKEKGDIPEGYSVSREKKERFSLILESASTNQTSMYLCASSFTGRGTEAFFGQGTRLTVV.

The V and J genes are TRBV28 and TRBJ1-1; D is unresolved. Germline V lookup: CDR1 MDHEN, CDR2 SYDVKM. Trimming pared 5 bases from V and 1 base from J, leaving 8 bases between. The CDR3 loop spans 13 amino acids. This CDR3 reads CASSLAWNTEAFF. DNA of the CDR3: TGTGCCAGCAGTCTCGCTTGGAACACTGAAGCTTTCTTT. Supplemented by reference TRBV28 and TRBJ1-1, the full variable domain reads DVKVTQSSRYLVKRTGEKVFLECVQDMDHENMFWYRQDPGLGLRLIYFSYDVKMKEKGDIPEGYSVSREKKERFSLILESASTNQTSMYLCASSLAWNTEAFFGQGTRLTVV.

The CDR3 region is CASTPALSGDIQYF. The CDR3 region has the DNA TGTGCCAGCACCCCTGCCCTCTCTGGGGACATTCAGTACTTC. The rearrangement uses TRBV28 and TRBJ2-4; D is uncertain. Germline values: CDR1 MDHEN, CDR2 SYDVKM. V lost 7 bases and J 8 bases, leaving 18 bases between the germline ends. The CDR3 extends over 14 amino acids.

This rearrangement joins TRBV6-2 or TRBV6-3 to TRBJ1-2; D call uncertain. V was trimmed by 5 bases and J by 3 bases, leaving 13 bases between them. CDR3 size: 14 residues. Germline lookup yields CDR1 MNHEY and CDR2 SVGEGT. CDR3 residues: CASSNRQDYYGYTF. CDR3 coding DNA: TGTGCCAGCAGTAATCGACAAGACTACTATGGCTACACCTTC.

CDR3 amino acids: CASSLAGTGGARNEQFF. CDR3 nucleotides: TGTGCCAGCAGCTTAGCTGGGACAGGGGGCGCGAGGAATGAGCAGTTCTTC. The V gene is TRBV7-2, the J gene TRBJ2-1, with 12 bases fitting TRBD1. Per the germline V gene, CDR1 is SGHTA and CDR2 is FQGNSA. V lost 0 bases, J lost 7 bases, and 7 bases stayed unmatched. The CDR3 loop spans 17 amino acids.

CDR3 loop: CAWSGSLAGAYEQYF. The CDR3 bases are TGTGCCTGGAGTGGATCACTAGCGGGGGCCTACGAGCAGTACTTC. This chain joins TRBV30 and TRBJ2-7; 11 bases fit TRBD2. Unmatched junction bases numbered 4, after V lost 1 base and J lost 2 bases. The CDR3 loop spans 15 amino acids. From germline, CDR1 is GTSNPN and CDR2 SVGIG (reference sequence).

CDR3 DNA: TGTGCCAGCAGTTATTCCCAGAAAAGCTACGAGCAGTACTTC. As protein: CASSYSQKSYEQYF. J is TRBJ2-7 and V is TRBV6-5, with unresolved D. From germline, CDR1 is MNHEY and CDR2 SVGAGI. V was cut by 3 bases and J by 3 bases, with 12 bases left in between. The CDR3 covers 14 residues.

CDR3 loop: CATSDPTSGFYNEQFF. The CDR3 region has the DNA TGTGCCACCAGTGACCCGACTAGCGGATTTTACAATGAGCAGTTCTTC. The chain links TRBV24-1 to TRBJ2-1; 9 bases align to TRBD2. The CDR3 consists of 16 residues. Germline assignment: CDR1 KGHDR and CDR2 SFDVKD. V dropped 4 bases and J dropped 4; count of bases not matched to a gene: 7.

The chain has TRBV4-3 and TRBJ1-2; D possibly corresponds to TRBD1 (5 bases). Germline V gene lookup returns CDR1 LGHNA and CDR2 YSLEER. With 0 bases removed from V and 6 bases from J, the gap between germline ends came to 8 bases. The CDR3 has 13 residues. DNA of the CDR3: TGCGCCAGCAGCCAAGATCCGGACAATGGCTACACCTTC. Translating gives CASSQDPDNGYTF.